This note documents a single TCR beta chain sequence. The target of this receptor is not known. No qualities accompany the bases; no much larger clone lies one base away. Germline trimming amounts to 4 bases on V and 7 bases on J, with 7 as the count of junction bases outside the gene matches. Per the germline V gene, MDHEN is the CDR1 and SYDVKM is the CDR2. The CDR3 measures 14 amino acids from cysteine to phenylalanine. Here the CDR3 DNA is all that survives: 42 bases in frame from base 1. Preparation of the library involved 5' RACE. The sample was run on an Illumina HiSeq 2500. The second PCR ran for about 6 to 12 cycles and used a J-beta primer mix along with a sample-barcoded 5' primer. A unique molecular identifier was introduced onto each TCR beta cDNA molecule by a template-switch 5' adaptor carrying 12 random nucleotides. Each sample yielded at least 3 million CDR3-containing paired-end reads. First-strand cDNA was synthesized from all RNA with the Mint cDNA synthesis kit, primed by a TRBC-specific oligonucleotide. Following uracil-DNA glycosylase treatment, a first 18-cycle PCR with universal primers M1SS and BC2_uni_R was performed on all cDNA. Regarding the original processing steps: For normalization, 1 million high-quality reads were randomly selected from each sample, with every read carrying a distinct molecular identifier. Instead of being binned into consensus sequences, reads with shared molecular identifiers were discarded. MiTCR, run with a Q25 quality threshold and the strictest error-elimination algorithm, handled CDR3 identification, clonotype clustering and error correction. Lower-bound total TCR beta diversity was estimated with a nonparametric unseen species model using Euler transformation. TCRdb passed the public sequencing reads through fastp at Q25 and MiXCR, retaining productive beta sequences. Rows are unified per CDR3 protein, each entry keeping the most common DNA and genes. TCRdb's processing, not the authors' own work, is the source of the V and J calls. The sample table contains 1.2 million to 1.5 million distinct CDR3 sequences; only one count was recorded for approximately 59% of them. The ten largest clones represent over 6.5% of the sample.

The data were obtained in a study of blood T cells in healthy people across ages (dated by TCRdb to the mid-2010s). Study-level background: Template switching captured roughly one uniquely barcoded TCR beta cDNA molecule per two T cells in model experiments. Using deep sequencing normalized with unique cDNA molecular identifiers, the study measured how TCR beta repertoire diversity changes with age. Donors were grouped into four age groups: young (average approximately 15 years), middle-aged (39), aged (around 60) and long-lived (less than 85). To avoid experimental bias, donors of different ages were distributed randomly across sequencing lanes. Two additional independent replicas of 1 million unique cDNA reads from the same blood draw were analyzed for two donors (one aged 18 to 30 and one aged 80 or older).

Donors were roughly 40 systemically healthy Caucasian individuals from Russia aged roughly 6 to 95 years. Roughly 10 milliliters of peripheral blood were collected from each donor into EDTA-treated Vacutainer tubes. Ficoll-Paque density-gradient centrifugation was used to isolate PBMCs, with at least 7 million per sample. Total RNA, at least 6 micrograms per sample, was extracted from PBMCs with Trizol reagent. For every donor, flow cytometry on a PBMC aliquot measured the percentage of naive CD45RAhigh/CD27high T cells. Study-wide conclusions, independent of this receptor: Compared with the aged group, more naive CD4+ T cells, fewer expanded clones and increased TCR diversity were shown by the long-lived group, suggesting age selection. The percentage of naive T cells measured by flow cytometry correlated strongly with observed TCR beta diversity. Donor CMV infection status was unknown, potentially confounding age-related changes in expanded clonotypes. Estimates of total diversity from one million sequenced T cells were regarded as lower bounds and underestimates. Because profiling used bulk unsorted PBMCs, naive and antigen-experienced compartments could not be compared conclusively. As age increased, observed TCR beta diversity per million T cells dropped in a roughly linear way, and a significant reduction was already evident by age 40.

Recombination linked TRBV28 to TRBJ2-7; 10 of the junction bases match TRBD2. Sample: blood. This TCR came from a man aged 18 to 35 in good health. CDR3 protein: CASSSRGLANEQYF. In nucleotide form, the sequence is TGTGCCAGCAGTTCAAGGGGACTAGCGAATGAGCAGTACTTC.